This T cell receptor (beta chain) was identified during a study of blood T cells in healthy people across ages. The donors, all healthy, were Caucasians living in Russia, aged roughly 6 to 90. The CDR3 is 17 residues long. Germline loops: CDR1 LGHDT, CDR2 YNNKEL (reference sequence). Trimming took 2 bases from V and 0 from J, leaving 14 bases between them. Study results and limitations: Age advanced and TCR beta diversity per million T cells fell, roughly linearly. Unsorted PBMCs prevented conclusive naive versus antigen-experienced comparison. Estimates of total diversity, which came from one million sequenced T cells, were considered to be underestimates.

At least ten counts were recorded for this clonotype. Its matching antigen is unknown. Through a sample-barcoded 5' primer and a J-beta primer mix, a second PCR was run for roughly 6 to 11 cycles. One entry per CDR3 protein results from TCRdb running MiXCR on the 5' RACE reads. The table includes about 670,000 distinct CDR3 sequences, around 43% detected once. Sequenced material: blood. The V gene is TRBV3-1, the J gene TRBJ1-3; D gene unclear. The clonotype was recovered from an older man in good health. CDR3 region: CASSQTTGGFSGNTIYF. Written as DNA, the CDR3 is TGTGCCAGCAGCCAAACAACGGGAGGGTTCTCTGGAAACACCATATATTTT.